This entry lists 5 T cell receptor beta chains sequenced from one sample in a study of Ad26.COV2.S vaccination and SARS-CoV-2 variants. Noted treatment: 15 to 20 received Ad26.COV2.S at low or high dose, single or two shots; about 5 received placebo; per-sample allocation not given. Day 63 after the first vaccine or placebo injection was the time point for sampling. The method was immunoSEQ multiplex PCR; TCRdb's version includes in-frame clones alone and lacks a portion of them. The sample lists about 350,000 clones; about 89% were seen once. The source material was peripheral blood, sampled in a trial of Ad26.COV2.S vaccine versus placebo. Receptor source: a person between 18 and 65 years old who received the Ad26.COV2.S COVID-19 vaccine or a placebo.

The table lists this clone with a few counts. V usage is TRBV5-1 and J usage is TRBJ1-1; possibly TRBD1 for D (5 bases). V lost 3 bases and J 1 base, leaving 16 bases between the germline ends. This CDR3 contains 16 residues. CDR1 is SGHRS and CDR2 is YFSETQ in the germline V gene. CDR3 region: CASSSNPGRENTEAFF. The DNA for the CDR3 is TGCGCCAGCAGCTCAAATCCGGGCAGGGAGAACACTGAAGCTTTCTTT.

The J gene is TRBJ2-7, the V gene TRBV12-3 or TRBV12-4; D unresolved. The CDR3 length is 12 residues. The ends were cut back, 6 bases at V and 3 bases at J, with 9 bases in the middle. The CDR3 coding sequence is TGTGCCAGCAGCCCGGTGGGCTACGAGCAGTACTTC. Encoded protein: CASSPVGYEQYF.

This clone has only one observation. The V call is TRBV7-9, the J call TRBJ2-1, with 10 bases that match TRBD2. After removal of 5 bases from V and 0 bases from J, the junction contained 10 bases not matched to a gene. The germline CDR1 and CDR2 sequences are SEHNR and FQNEAQ (reference sequence). This CDR3 region has 18 residues. The CDR3 is CASSGQILAGTSYNEQFF. The DNA for the CDR3 is TGTGCCAGCAGCGGACAAATACTAGCGGGGACCTCCTACAATGAGCAGTTCTTC.

The J gene is TRBJ1-1, the V gene TRBV5-1; TRBD1 aligns across 7 bases. The CDR3 is 15 residues long. Looked up from germline, CDR1 is SGHRS and CDR2 is YFSETQ. The trim removed 0 bases at V and 1 base at J, leaving 3 bases unmatched. This chain's CDR3 is CASSLDRGQNTEAFF. The CDR3 nucleotides are TGCGCCAGCAGCTTGGACAGGGGCCAGAACACTGAAGCTTTCTTT.

V and J are TRBV6-5 and TRBJ2-7; no clear D gene. CDR3 size: 15 residues. Trimming shortened V by 0 bases and J by 3 bases, and 12 bases separated the two germline ends. Germline V gene data show CDR1 as MNHEY and CDR2 as SVGAGI. The DNA of the CDR3 is TGTGCCAGCAGTTACTCGAAGGGATCCATCTACGAGCAGTACTTC. As protein: CASSYSKGSIYEQYF.